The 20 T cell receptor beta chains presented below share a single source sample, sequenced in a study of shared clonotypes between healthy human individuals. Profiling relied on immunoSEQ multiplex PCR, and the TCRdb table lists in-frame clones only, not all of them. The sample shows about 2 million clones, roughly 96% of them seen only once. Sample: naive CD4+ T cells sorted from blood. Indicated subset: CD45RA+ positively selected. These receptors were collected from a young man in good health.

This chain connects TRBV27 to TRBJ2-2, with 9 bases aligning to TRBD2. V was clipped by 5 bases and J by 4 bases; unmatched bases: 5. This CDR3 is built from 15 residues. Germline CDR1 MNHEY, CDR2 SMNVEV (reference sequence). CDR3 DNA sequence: TGTGCCAGCAGTCCAAGCGGGGGGATCACCGGGGAGCTGTTTTTT. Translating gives CASSPSGGITGELFF.

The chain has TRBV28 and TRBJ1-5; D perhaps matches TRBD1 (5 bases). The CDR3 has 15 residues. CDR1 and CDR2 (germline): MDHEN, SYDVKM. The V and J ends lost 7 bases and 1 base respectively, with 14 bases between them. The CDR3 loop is CASNGAGLSNQPQHF. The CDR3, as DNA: TGTGCCAGCAATGGGGCGGGTTTGAGCAATCAGCCCCAGCATTTT.

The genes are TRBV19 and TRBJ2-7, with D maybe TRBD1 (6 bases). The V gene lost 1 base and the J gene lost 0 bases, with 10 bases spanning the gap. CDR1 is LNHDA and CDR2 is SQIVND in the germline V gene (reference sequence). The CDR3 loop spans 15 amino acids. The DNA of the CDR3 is TGTGCCAGTAGTATAGCCACAGGGAGCTCCTACGAGCAGTACTTC. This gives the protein CASSIATGSSYEQYF.

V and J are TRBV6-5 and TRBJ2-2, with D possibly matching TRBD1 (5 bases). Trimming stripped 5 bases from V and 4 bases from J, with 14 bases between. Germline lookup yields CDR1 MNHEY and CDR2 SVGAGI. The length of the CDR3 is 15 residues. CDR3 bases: TGTGCCAGCAGTCCCATAGGGGTGGGCACCGGGGAGCTGTTTTTT. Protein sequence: CASSPIGVGTGELFF.

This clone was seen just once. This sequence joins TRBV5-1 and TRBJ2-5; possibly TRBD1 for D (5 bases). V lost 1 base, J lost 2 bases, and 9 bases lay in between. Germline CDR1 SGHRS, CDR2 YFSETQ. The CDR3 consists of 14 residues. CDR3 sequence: CASSLSTAQETQYF. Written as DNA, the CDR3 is TGCGCCAGCAGCTTGTCGACAGCACAAGAGACCCAGTACTTC.

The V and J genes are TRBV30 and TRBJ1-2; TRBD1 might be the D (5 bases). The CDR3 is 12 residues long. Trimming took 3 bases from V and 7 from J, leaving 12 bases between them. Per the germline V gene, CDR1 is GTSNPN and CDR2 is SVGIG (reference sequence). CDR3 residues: CAWRKGLGGYTF. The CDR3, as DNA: TGTGCCTGGAGGAAGGGGTTGGGTGGCTACACCTTC.

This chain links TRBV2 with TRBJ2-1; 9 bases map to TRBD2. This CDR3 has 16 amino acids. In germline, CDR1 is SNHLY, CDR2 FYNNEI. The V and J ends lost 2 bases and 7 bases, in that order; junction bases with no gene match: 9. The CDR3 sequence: CASSESAGGRYNEQFF. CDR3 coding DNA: TGTGCCAGCAGTGAATCCGCGGGGGGGCGCTATAATGAGCAGTTCTTC.

The CDR3 spells CASRTGASTTEAFF. The CDR3 nucleotides read TGTGCCAGCAGGACAGGGGCATCGACCACTGAAGCTTTCTTT. The chain is built from TRBV6-5 and TRBJ1-1, with 8 bases identical to TRBD1. V shed 6 bases, J shed 4 bases, and the junction held 7 bases outside the gene matches. CDR1 MNHEY and CDR2 SVGAGI come from the germline V gene. The CDR3 is 14 amino acids.

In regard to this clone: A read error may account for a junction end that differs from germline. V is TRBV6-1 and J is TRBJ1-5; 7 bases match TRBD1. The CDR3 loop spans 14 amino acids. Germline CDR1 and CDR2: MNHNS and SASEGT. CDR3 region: CASREDRASQPQHF. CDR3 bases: TGTGCCAGCAGGGAAGACAGGGCGAGTCAGCCCCAGCATTTT.

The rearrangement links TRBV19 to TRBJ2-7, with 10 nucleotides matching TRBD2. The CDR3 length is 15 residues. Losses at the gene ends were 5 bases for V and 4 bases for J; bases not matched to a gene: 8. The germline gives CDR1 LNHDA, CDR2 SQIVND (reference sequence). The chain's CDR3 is CASSVGASGSYEQYF. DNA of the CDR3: TGTGCCAGTAGTGTAGGGGCTAGCGGGAGTTACGAGCAGTACTTC. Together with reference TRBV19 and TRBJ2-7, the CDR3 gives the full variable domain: DGGITQSPKYLFRKEGQNVTLSCEQNLNHDAMYWYRQDPGQGLRLIYYSQIVNDFQKGDIAEGYSVSREKKESFPLTVTSAQKNPTAFYLCASSVGASGSYEQYFGPGTRLTVT.

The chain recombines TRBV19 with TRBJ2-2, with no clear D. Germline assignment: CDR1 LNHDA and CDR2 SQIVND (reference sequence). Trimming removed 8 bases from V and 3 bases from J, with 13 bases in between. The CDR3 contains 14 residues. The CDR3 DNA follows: TGTGCCAGTCGATCGAAACAAGACACCGGGGAGCTGTTTTTT. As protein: CASRSKQDTGELFF.

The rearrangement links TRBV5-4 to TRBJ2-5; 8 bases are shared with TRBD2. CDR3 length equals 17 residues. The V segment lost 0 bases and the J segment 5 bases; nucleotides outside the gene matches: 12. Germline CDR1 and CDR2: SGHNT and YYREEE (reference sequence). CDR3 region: CASSLGLAGQLGETQYF. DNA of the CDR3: TGTGCCAGCAGCTTGGGGTTAGCGGGACAACTAGGGGAGACCCAGTACTTC.

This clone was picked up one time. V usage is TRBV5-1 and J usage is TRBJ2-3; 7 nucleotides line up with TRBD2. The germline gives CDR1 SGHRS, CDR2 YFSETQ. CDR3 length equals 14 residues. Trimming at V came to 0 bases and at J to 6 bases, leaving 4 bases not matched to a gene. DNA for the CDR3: TGCGCCAGCAGCTTGGAAAGGGAGGGCGATACGCAGTATTTT. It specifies CASSLEREGDTQYF.

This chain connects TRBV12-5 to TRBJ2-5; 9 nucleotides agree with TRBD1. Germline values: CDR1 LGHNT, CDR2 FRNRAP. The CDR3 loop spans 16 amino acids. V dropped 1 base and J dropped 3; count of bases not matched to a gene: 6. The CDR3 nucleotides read TGTGCTAGTGGTTTGGGGACAGGGGCGGGAGAAGAGACCCAGTACTTC. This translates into CASGLGTGAGEETQYF.

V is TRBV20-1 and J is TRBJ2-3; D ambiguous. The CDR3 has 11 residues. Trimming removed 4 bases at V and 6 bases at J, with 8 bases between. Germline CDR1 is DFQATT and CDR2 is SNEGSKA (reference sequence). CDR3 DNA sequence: TGCAGTGCTACTGGGTTGGATACGCAGTATTTT. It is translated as CSATGLDTQYF.

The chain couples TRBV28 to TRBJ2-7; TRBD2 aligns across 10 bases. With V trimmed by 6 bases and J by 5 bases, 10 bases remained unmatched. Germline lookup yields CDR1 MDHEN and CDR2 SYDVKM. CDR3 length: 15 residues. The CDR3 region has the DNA TGTGCCAGCAGCCTACTTAGCGGGGGGCGGAACGAGCAGTACTTC. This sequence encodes CASSLLSGGRNEQYF. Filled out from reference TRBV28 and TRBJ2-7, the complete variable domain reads DVKVTQSSRYLVKRTGEKVFLECVQDMDHENMFWYRQDPGLGLRLIYFSYDVKMKEKGDIPEGYSVSREKKERFSLILESASTNQTSMYLCASSLLSGGRNEQYFGPGTRLTVT.

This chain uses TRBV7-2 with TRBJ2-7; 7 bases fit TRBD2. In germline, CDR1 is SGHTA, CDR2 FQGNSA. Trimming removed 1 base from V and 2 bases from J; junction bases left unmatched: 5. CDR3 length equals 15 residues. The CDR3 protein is CASSLGSGGAYEQYF. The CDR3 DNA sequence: TGTGCCAGCAGCTTAGGATCGGGAGGTGCCTACGAGCAGTACTTC.

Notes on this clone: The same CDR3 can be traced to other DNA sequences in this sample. CDR3 in DNA: TGTGCCAGCAGCACGGCCTACGAGCAGTACTTC. This translates into CASSTAYEQYF. The rearrangement links TRBV7-2 to TRBJ2-7; no reliable D call. Trimming cost V 5 bases and J 2 bases, with 4 bases left between them. The CDR3 has 11 amino acids. The germline V gene encodes CDR1 SGHTA and CDR2 FQGNSA.

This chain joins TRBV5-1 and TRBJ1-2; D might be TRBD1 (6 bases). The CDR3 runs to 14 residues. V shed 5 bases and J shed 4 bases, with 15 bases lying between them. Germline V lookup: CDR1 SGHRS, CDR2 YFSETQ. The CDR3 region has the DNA TGCGCCAGCAGTCCGGACAGCTCACTCTATGGCTACACCTTC. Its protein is CASSPDSSLYGYTF.

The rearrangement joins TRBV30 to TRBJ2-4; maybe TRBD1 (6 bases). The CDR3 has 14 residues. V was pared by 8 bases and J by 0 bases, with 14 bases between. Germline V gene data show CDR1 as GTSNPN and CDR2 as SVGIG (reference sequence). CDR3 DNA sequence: TGTGCCACCCGGGACACGGGAGCCAAAAACATTCAGTACTTC. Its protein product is CATRDTGAKNIQYF.